A single sample is the source of the 29 T cell receptor beta chains below, sequenced in a study of T cell responses to AZD1222 COVID-19 vaccine. Using immunoSEQ multiplex PCR, the repertoire was profiled, and TCRdb retains in-frame clones only, with some absent. This repertoire shows more than 90,000 clones, roughly 84% found once; its top ten account for 16%. This sample comprised peripheral blood, obtained on day 0 of AZD1222 vaccination. Receptor source: an adult in good health.

The chain couples TRBV15 to TRBJ1-2; possibly TRBD1 for D (5 bases). Trimming took 0 bases from V and 8 from J, leaving 16 bases between them. Germline CDR1 reads LNHNV; CDR2 reads YYDKDF (reference sequence). The CDR3 has 15 residues. This chain's CDR3 is CATSRDGRGESGYTF. The CDR3, as DNA: TGTGCCACCAGCAGAGATGGGAGGGGTGAAAGCGGCTACACCTTC.

This rearrangement joins TRBV7-2 to TRBJ2-1; possible D gene TRBD2, 6 bases. The CDR3 covers 14 residues. V was trimmed by 2 bases and J by 7 bases, leaving 12 bases between them. Germline CDR1 reads SGHTA; CDR2 reads FQGNSA. CDR3 sequence reads: CASSLTASENEQFF. The CDR3 coding sequence is TGTGCCAGCAGCTTAACGGCTAGCGAGAATGAGCAGTTCTTC.

This clone was seen a single time. This chain uses TRBV29-1 with TRBJ1-1, with a tentative D call TRBD1 (5 bases). This CDR3 comprises 13 residues. CDR1 and CDR2 (germline): SQVTM, ANQGSEA. Deletions cut 7 bases from V and 5 bases from J, with 17 bases between. CDR3 loop: CSGKQAAETEAFF. CDR3 sequence (DNA): TGCAGCGGGAAACAGGCCGCGGAAACTGAAGCTTTCTTT.

The rearrangement joins TRBV19 to TRBJ1-1, with no clear D. V shed 9 bases and J shed 7 bases, with 15 bases lying between them. There are 12 residues in the CDR3. Germline CDR1 is LNHDA and CDR2 is SQIVND (reference sequence). CDR3 nucleotides: TGTGCCAGCCACCGTCGGAGGAATGAAGCTTTCTTT. Translated, it gives CASHRRRNEAFF.

The genes are TRBV4-1 and TRBJ2-1, with TRBD2 identical over 10 bases. The V segment lost 2 bases and the J segment 6 bases; nucleotides outside the gene matches: 4. The CDR3 is 15 residues long. The germline V gene encodes CDR1 MGHRA and CDR2 YSYEKL. The CDR3 DNA follows: TGCGCCAGCAGCCAACCGGGACTAGCGCCCAATGAGCAGTTCTTC. Its translation: CASSQPGLAPNEQFF.

The chain uses TRBV30 and TRBJ1-2, with no clear D. The CDR3 length is 12 residues. Trimming shortened V by 0 bases and J by 8 bases, and 10 bases separated the two germline ends. Per germline, CDR1 GTSNPN and CDR2 SVGIG (reference sequence). CDR3 DNA sequence: TGTGCCTGGAGTGTACGGACCGGGGGCTACACCTTC. It is translated as CAWSVRTGGYTF.

V gene TRBV6-1 combines with J gene TRBJ1-1; no clear D gene. The CDR3 is 12 residues long. The V end lost 2 bases, the J end lost 8 bases, and 9 bases lay between the germline ends. Germline V gives CDR1 MNHNS, CDR2 SASEGT. The CDR3 loop reads CASSEIEDEAFF. CDR3 bases: TGTGCCAGCAGTGAAATTGAGGACGAAGCTTTCTTT.

The rearrangement joins TRBV4-1 to TRBJ1-2; possible D gene TRBD1, 5 bases. V lost 1 base and J lost 8, with 20 bases in between. Germline V gene data show CDR1 as MGHRA and CDR2 as YSYEKL. This CDR3 contains 16 residues. The CDR3 loop reads CASSQGQQVAPYGYTF. The CDR3 nucleotides read TGCGCCAGCAGCCAAGGACAACAGGTCGCCCCCTACGGCTACACCTTC.

J is TRBJ2-7 and V is TRBV7-8; 7 bases map to TRBD1. The length of the CDR3 is 15 residues. Trimming at V came to 1 base and at J to 0 bases, leaving 3 bases not matched to a gene. The germline V gene encodes CDR1 SGHVS and CDR2 FQNEAQ. The CDR3 DNA reads as TGTGCCAGCAGCTTAGAGGCAGGGGGCTCCTACGAGCAGTACTTC. Translation: CASSLEAGGSYEQYF.

This clone came up a few times. CDR3 nucleotides: TGTGCCAGCATCCGAGGGGGGTATAGCAATCAGCCCCAGCATTTT. Translation: CASIRGGYSNQPQHF. This chain connects TRBV6-5 to TRBJ1-5, with a possible D match to TRBD1 (6 bases). Trimming cost V 7 bases and J 0 bases, with 13 bases left between them. The length of the CDR3 is 15 residues. Germline assignment: CDR1 MNHEY and CDR2 SVGAGI.

The chain employs TRBV2 and TRBJ1-2; 8 bases are shared with TRBD1. There are 15 residues in the CDR3. Losses at the gene ends were 5 bases for V and 4 bases for J; bases not matched to a gene: 9. The germline gives CDR1 SNHLY, CDR2 FYNNEI. DNA of the CDR3: TGTGCCAGCAGTTTGACAGGGGCAATGGGCTATGGCTACACCTTC. This translates into CASSLTGAMGYGYTF. Full variable domain (outside the CDR3, taken from reference TRBV2 and TRBJ1-2): EPEVTQTPSHQVTQMGQEVILRCVPISNHLYFYWYRQILGQKVEFLVSFYNNEISEKSEIFDDQFSVERPDGSNFTLKIRSTKLEDSAMYFCASSLTGAMGYGYTFGSGTRLTVV.

In its sample, this clone was seen once. The CDR3, as DNA: TGTGCCAGCAGCGTATTTACAGGGAATAATTCACCCCTCCACTTT. Its translation is CASSVFTGNNSPLHF. This rearrangement joins TRBV9 to TRBJ1-6; weak D call: TRBD1 (6 bases). Germline CDR1 reads SGDLS; CDR2 reads YYNGEE. Trimming took off 1 base at V and 5 bases at J, with 10 bases between the two ends. The CDR3 runs 15 residues.

This chain connects TRBV7-8 to TRBJ1-1; TRBD1 is a possible D gene (6 bases). The CDR3 runs to 15 residues. Trimming removed 1 base at V and 6 bases at J, with 15 bases between. CDR1 is SGHVS and CDR2 is FQNEAQ in the germline V gene. CDR3 nucleotide sequence: TGTGCCAGCAGCTTAGATAGGAGGGGGTTTCCTGAAGCTTTCTTT. Encoded protein: CASSLDRRGFPEAFF.

Turning to this clone: Given a much more abundant clone one base away, this may be a read error. This chain links TRBV4-2 with TRBJ2-5; no firm D call. The CDR3 totals 12 residues. Trimming took off 2 bases at V and 2 bases at J, with 3 bases between the two ends. Per the germline V gene, CDR1 is LGHNA and CDR2 is YNFKEQ. The CDR3 reads CASSQRQETQYF. The CDR3 DNA reads as TGTGCCAGCAGCCAAAGGCAAGAGACCCAGTACTTC.

The V and J genes are TRBV6-5 and TRBJ2-1; 9 bases align to TRBD1. The germline V gene has CDR1 MNHEY and CDR2 SVGAGI. Trimming cost V 1 base and J 5 bases; bases outside gene matches: 6. This CDR3 region has 16 residues. The CDR3 is CASSYYWGQGNNEQFF. The CDR3 DNA follows: TGTGCCAGCAGTTACTACTGGGGACAGGGTAACAATGAGCAGTTCTTC.

This chain uses TRBV7-8 with TRBJ2-1; D is undetermined. CDR1 and CDR2 (germline): SGHVS, FQNEAQ. Trimming removed 0 bases at V and 3 bases at J, with 3 bases between. This CDR3 contains 13 residues. The chain's CDR3 is CASSLAVYNEQFF. CDR3 DNA: TGTGCCAGCAGCTTAGCGGTCTACAATGAGCAGTTCTTC. Variable domain in full (rest from reference TRBV7-8 and TRBJ2-1): GAGVSQSPRYKVAKRGQDVALRCDPISGHVSLFWYQQALGQGPEFLTYFQNEAQLDKSGLPSDRFFAERPEGSVSTLKIQRTQQEDSAVYLCASSLAVYNEQFFGPGTRLTVL.

The chain joins TRBV12-3 or TRBV12-4 to TRBJ1-5; D is ambiguous. Trimming left V 5 bases short and J 6 bases short, with 8 bases between. The CDR3 runs 12 residues. CDR3 nucleotides: TGTGCCAGCAGTCGCCCGGGTCAGCCCCAGCATTTT. Its translation is CASSRPGQPQHF.

The CDR3 sequence: CASSEQGTSGNTIYF. CDR3 sequence (DNA): TGTGCCAGCAGTGAACAGGGAACCTCTGGAAACACCATATATTTT. The chain links TRBV6-1 to TRBJ1-3, with D possibly matching TRBD1 (5 bases). The CDR3 contains 15 residues. V was cut by 2 bases and J by 0 bases, with 8 bases left in between. Germline CDR1 MNHNS, CDR2 SASEGT.

In its sample, this clone was seen once. The genes are TRBV18 and TRBJ1-5, with D unclear. The germline gives CDR1 KGHSH, CDR2 LQKENI. This CDR3 is built from 13 residues. Trimming removed 2 bases from V and 4 bases from J, with 6 bases in between. For the CDR3, the DNA is TGTGCCAGCTCACCATCTCGGAATCAGCCCCAGCATTTT. As protein: CASSPSRNQPQHF. Full variable domain (missing parts from reference TRBV18 and TRBJ1-5): NAGVMQNPRHLVRRRGQEARLRCSPMKGHSHVYWYRQLPEEGLKFMVYLQKENIIDESGMPKERFSAEFPKEGPSILRIQQVVRGDSAAYFCASSPSRNQPQHFGDGTRLSIL.

This clone showed up just once. The chain has TRBV28 and TRBJ2-1, with 9 bases identical to TRBD2. Germline CDR1 is MDHEN and CDR2 is SYDVKM. With 5 bases clipped from V and 10 bases from J, the junction kept 9 bases outside the gene matches. The CDR3 covers 14 residues. In nucleotides, the CDR3 is TGTGCCAGCAGTCCGGGACTAGCACAACGAGAGCAGTTCTTC. This gives the protein CASSPGLAQREQFF.

This chain joins TRBV9 and TRBJ2-3; the match to TRBD2 covers 9 bases. Germline loops: CDR1 SGDLS, CDR2 YYNGEE. The trim removed 2 bases at V and 8 bases at J, leaving 3 bases unmatched. This CDR3 has 13 amino acids. This CDR3 is CASSVGLAPTQYF. The DNA of the CDR3 is TGTGCCAGCAGCGTGGGACTAGCCCCTACGCAGTATTTT.

The chain carries TRBV6-6 and TRBJ1-5; TRBD1 agrees at 7 bases. The CDR3 contains 14 residues. Germline V gene lookup returns CDR1 MNHNY and CDR2 SVGAGI (reference sequence). The trim removed 5 bases at V and 4 bases at J, leaving 5 bases unmatched. Written as DNA, the CDR3 is TGTGCCAGCAGTCTAACGACAGGGAATCAGCCCCAGCATTTT. Translating it yields CASSLTTGNQPQHF.

This sequence joins TRBV19 and TRBJ1-4; D remains ambiguous. CDR3 size: 15 residues. With 3 bases removed from V and 7 bases from J, the gap between germline ends came to 15 bases. Germline assignment: CDR1 LNHDA and CDR2 SQIVND (reference sequence). CDR3 DNA sequence: TGTGCCAGTAGTATGGGAACCCTACGGGGTGAAAAACTGTTTTTT. This codes for CASSMGTLRGEKLFF.

This chain uses TRBV3-1 (or the pseudogene TRBV3-2) with TRBJ2-3; TRBD1 matches at 12 bases. V lost 5 bases, J lost 5 bases, and 8 bases stayed unmatched. Germline values: CDR1 LGHDT, CDR2 YNNKEL (reference sequence). The CDR3 spans 16 residues. For the CDR3, the DNA is TGTGCCAGCAGCTCCCGAGGGACAGGGGGCAGAGATACGCAGTATTTT. This gives the protein CASSSRGTGGRDTQYF.

This clone was seen a handful of times. The V gene is TRBV7-9, the J gene TRBJ1-1; D is possibly TRBD1 (6 bases). Trimming cost V 5 bases and J 4 bases, with 17 bases left between them. The CDR3 contains 15 residues. Germline loops: CDR1 SEHNR, CDR2 FQNEAQ (reference sequence). The CDR3 spells CASSLQGARGTEAFF. CDR3 DNA sequence: TGTGCCAGCAGCCTACAGGGAGCCCGCGGCACTGAAGCTTTCTTT.

This chain links TRBV18 with TRBJ2-7; D could derive from TRBD1 or TRBD2 (5 bases each). The CDR3 is 12 residues long. V lost 3 bases, J lost 4 bases, and 7 bases lay in between. Germline CDR1 reads KGHSH; CDR2 reads LQKENI. CDR3 DNA: TGTGCCAGCTCACCGGGGGAGTACGAGCAGTACTTC. It encodes CASSPGEYEQYF. Together with reference TRBV18 and TRBJ2-7, the CDR3 gives the full variable domain: NAGVMQNPRHLVRRRGQEARLRCSPMKGHSHVYWYRQLPEEGLKFMVYLQKENIIDESGMPKERFSAEFPKEGPSILRIQQVVRGDSAAYFCASSPGEYEQYFGPGTRLTVT.

Here the CDR3 DNA reads TGTGCCAGCAGTCGAGGACTGGTCGGGGAGCTGTTTTTT. This codes for CASSRGLVGELFF. The chain is built from TRBV12-3 or TRBV12-4 and TRBJ2-2; a possible D gene is TRBD2 (5 bases). Trimming took off 5 bases at V and 7 bases at J, with 11 bases between the two ends. This CDR3 is 13 amino acids long.

The count of this clone is one. V usage is TRBV5-6 and J usage is TRBJ1-1; D remains ambiguous. The germline CDR1 and CDR2 sequences are SGHDT and YYEEEE. This CDR3 comprises 14 residues. Trimming took 2 bases from V and 10 from J, leaving 18 bases between them. CDR3 nucleotide sequence: TGTGCCAGCAGCTTAAGATCAGGCTTGTATGGAGCTTTCTTT. Its translation is CASSLRSGLYGAFF.

V gene TRBV2 combines with J gene TRBJ1-1; tentative D call: TRBD1 (5 bases). The CDR3 is 13 residues long. V was trimmed by 6 bases and J by 4 bases, leaving 12 bases between them. Looked up from germline, CDR1 is SNHLY and CDR2 is FYNNEI. This chain's CDR3 is CASRRTTFTEAFF. In nucleotides, the CDR3 is TGTGCCAGCAGGCGGACAACCTTCACTGAAGCTTTCTTT.